A selection of T cell receptor beta chains follows, all from one sample in a study of cytomegalovirus exposure and HLA in healthy donors. Using immunoSEQ multiplex PCR, the repertoire was profiled, and TCRdb retains in-frame clones only, with some absent. The profile covers fewer than 85,000 clones, with 94% appearing a single time and about 0.63% taken by the ten largest. Sequencing used PBMCs. Receptor source: a young woman in good health and CMV-seronegative. Each CDR3 is given with its conserved first and last residue. Each record gives: V gene, clone size, D gene, J gene, CDR3 DNA, CDR3 protein. A D gene is named only where the DNA matches it firmly. Where a row states a size, it is once, few, many or the class of an expanded clone; other rows omit it.

V: TRBV9
size: once
D: TRBD1
J: TRBJ1-4
DNA: TGTGCCAGCAGCGCGGGACAGATTAATGAAAAACTGTTTTTT
CDR3: CASSAGQINEKLFF

V: TRBV4-1
size: NA
D: TRBD1
J: TRBJ1-2
DNA: TGCGCCAGCAGCCAAGGACTAGGGACAGCCTATGGCTACACCTTC
CDR3: CASSQGLGTAYGYTF

V: TRBV29-1
size: NA
D: NA
J: TRBJ2-1
DNA: TGCAGCGTGGAGGGACAGAGCTCCTACAATGAGCAGTTCTTC
CDR3: CSVEGQSSYNEQFF

V: TRBV6-5
size: NA
D: TRBD2
J: TRBJ2-7
DNA: TGTGCCAGCAGTCGTAGGACTAGCGGGGTTAAGCAGTACTTC
CDR3: CASSRRTSGVKQYF

V: TRBV28
size: NA
D: NA
J: TRBJ2-7
DNA: TGTGCCAGCAGTTTACACTTCGAACCCTACGAGCAGTACTTC
CDR3: CASSLHFEPYEQYF

V: TRBV5-1
size: NA
D: TRBD2
J: TRBJ2-5
DNA: TGCGCCAGCAGCTTGGTGGGGGGAGGGTTCCAAGAGACCCAGTACTTC
CDR3: CASSLVGGGFQETQYF

V: TRBV4-1
size: NA
D: TRBD1
J: TRBJ2-7
DNA: TGCGCCAGCAGCCTCAACACCGGGACAGACTCCTACGAGCAGTACTTC
CDR3: CASSLNTGTDSYEQYF

V: TRBV14
size: NA
D: NA
J: TRBJ1-1
DNA: TGTGCCAGCAGCGGAGGGTGGACTGAAGCTTTCTTT
CDR3: CASSGGWTEAFF

V: TRBV6-1
size: NA
D: NA
J: TRBJ1-1
DNA: TGTGCCAGCAGTGTGGGGGGGCAGAACACTGAAGCTTTCTTT
CDR3: CASSVGGQNTEAFF

V: TRBV7-9
size: NA
D: NA
J: TRBJ2-7
DNA: TGTGCCAGCAGCCTGAACAGGGACGAGCAGTACTTC
CDR3: CASSLNRDEQYF

V: TRBV6-6
size: NA
D: TRBD1
J: TRBJ1-4
DNA: TGTGCCGGGCGGGGGGGACAGGTCGTAAATGAAAAACTGTTTTTT
CDR3: CAGRGGQVVNEKLFF

V: TRBV15
size: NA
D: NA
J: TRBJ1-5
DNA: TGTGCCACCAGCAGAGCCCAAAATAGCAATCAGCCCCAGCATTTT
CDR3: CATSRAQNSNQPQHF

V: TRBV7-2
size: NA
D: NA
J: TRBJ1-4
DNA: TGTGCCAGCAGCTTAGGGGCCGCAACTAATGAAAAACTGTTTTTT
CDR3: CASSLGAATNEKLFF

V: TRBV7-2
size: NA
D: NA
J: TRBJ1-5
DNA: TGTGCCAGCAGCTTAGATCGTCAGCCCCAGCATTTT
CDR3: CASSLDRQPQHF

V: TRBV6-5
size: NA
D: NA
J: TRBJ1-1
DNA: TGTGCCAGCAGTTACGGGACAATTATGAACACTGAAGCTTTCTTT
CDR3: CASSYGTIMNTEAFF

V: TRBV7-3
size: NA
D: NA
J: TRBJ2-5
DNA: TGTGCCAGCAGCTACTCGTCCGGGACGCGGGGAGAGACCCAGTACTTC
CDR3: CASSYSSGTRGETQYF

V: TRBV19
size: NA
D: NA
J: TRBJ2-5
DNA: TGTGCCAGTATGAGACACGACCAAGAGACCCAGTACTTC
CDR3: CASMRHDQETQYF

V: TRBV10-1
size: once
D: TRBD2
J: TRBJ2-1
DNA: TGCGCCAGCTCTAGCGGGGGTTACAATGAGCAGTTCTTC
CDR3: CASSSGGYNEQFF

V: TRBV5-1
size: NA
D: TRBD1
J: TRBJ2-1
DNA: TGCGCCAGCAGCCTACAGGGGGATGAGCAGTTCTTC
CDR3: CASSLQGDEQFF

V: TRBV7-6
size: NA
D: TRBD1
J: TRBJ2-3
DNA: TGTGCCAGCAGCTCCGGACAGGGGACAGATACGCAGTATTTT
CDR3: CASSSGQGTDTQYF

V: TRBV4-3
size: once
D: TRBD2
J: TRBJ2-3
DNA: TGCGCCAGTAGCCCCGGACTAGCGGGGGGGCCGGGCACAGATACGCAGTATTTT
CDR3: CASSPGLAGGPGTDTQYF

V: TRBV6-4
size: NA
D: NA
J: TRBJ1-6
DNA: TGTGCCAGAAGGGATACGGGACACCAGGCAAGGTCCCTCCACTTT
CDR3: CARRDTGHQARSLHF

V: TRBV27
size: NA
D: TRBD1
J: TRBJ1-3
DNA: TGTGCCAGCAGTTTCCACAGGGGGTTCGACACCATATATTTT
CDR3: CASSFHRGFDTIYF

V: TRBV6-4
size: once
D: NA
J: TRBJ1-6
DNA: TGTGCCAGCAGTGATATTAGCAGGGGCCATTATAATTCACCCCTCCACTTT
CDR3: CASSDISRGHYNSPLHF

V: TRBV4-1
size: NA
D: NA
J: TRBJ1-2
DNA: TGCGCCAGCAGCCCGGGCGGGTTTAACTATGGCTACACCTTC
CDR3: CASSPGGFNYGYTF

V: TRBV10-3
size: NA
D: NA
J: TRBJ2-3
DNA: TGTGCCATCAGTGAGGGGAGAAGAGATACGCAGTATTTT
CDR3: CAISEGRRDTQYF

V: TRBV5-1
size: NA
D: NA
J: TRBJ1-1
DNA: TGCGCCAGCAGCTTGGCAGGGAACACTGAAGCTTTCTTT
CDR3: CASSLAGNTEAFF

V: TRBV7-6
size: NA
D: NA
J: TRBJ2-2
DNA: TGTGCCAGCACCGAGAGCACCGGGGAGCTGTTTTTT
CDR3: CASTESTGELFF

V: TRBV5-1
size: NA
D: TRBD1
J: TRBJ1-5
DNA: TGCGCCAGCGGGGGACAGGGGGATAGCAATCAGCCCCAGCATTTT
CDR3: CASGGQGDSNQPQHF

V: TRBV4-1
size: NA
D: TRBD1
J: TRBJ1-1
DNA: TGCGCCAGCAGCCACTCAGGCCAAACAGGGGGATGGAACACTGAAGCTTTCTTT
CDR3: CASSHSGQTGGWNTEAFF

V: TRBV29-1
size: NA
D: TRBD1
J: TRBJ2-7
DNA: TGCAGCGTTGAAGGGGGACAGGGCTTCAACGAGCAGTACTTC
CDR3: CSVEGGQGFNEQYF

V: TRBV7-2
size: NA
D: TRBD1
J: TRBJ1-2
DNA: TGTGCCAGCAGCCCATCGACAGGGGGTTTGGGTGGCTACACCTTC
CDR3: CASSPSTGGLGGYTF

V: TRBV28
size: NA
D: NA
J: TRBJ1-4
DNA: TGTGCCAGCAGTCCCCCCCGCGGGAGTAATGAAAAACTGTTTTTT
CDR3: CASSPPRGSNEKLFF

V: TRBV2
size: once
D: TRBD2
J: TRBJ2-3
DNA: TGTGCCAGCACCGAAGATCTAGCGGGGTACACAGATACGCAGTATTTT
CDR3: CASTEDLAGYTDTQYF

V: TRBV9
size: NA
D: TRBD1
J: TRBJ2-7
DNA: TGTGCCAGCAGCCGGGACAGGGGTTGGGGGCAGTACTTC
CDR3: CASSRDRGWGQYF

V: TRBV11-2
size: NA
D: NA
J: TRBJ2-1
DNA: TGTGCCAGCAGCTCTCTGCGGGGCCACGGTGAGCAGTTCTTC
CDR3: CASSSLRGHGEQFF

V: TRBV10-1
size: few
D: TRBD1
J: TRBJ1-2
DNA: TGCGCCACACCACAGGGGAAGATCGGTAGCTACACCTTC
CDR3: CATPQGKIGSYTF

V: TRBV30
size: NA
D: NA
J: TRBJ1-2
DNA: TGTGCCTATAAGCACGGACAGAGCGTTTATTATGGCTACACCTTC
CDR3: CAYKHGQSVYYGYTF

V: TRBV6-4
size: few
D: TRBD2
J: TRBJ2-3
DNA: TGTGCCAGCAGTGACTCGCGGGGGGCAGATACGCAGTATTTT
CDR3: CASSDSRGADTQYF

V: TRBV27
size: NA
D: NA
J: TRBJ1-2
DNA: TGTGCCAGCAGTTTGGAGGGACCCTATGGCTACACCTTC
CDR3: CASSLEGPYGYTF

V: TRBV30
size: NA
D: TRBD2
J: TRBJ2-1
DNA: TGTGCCTGGAGTGTACTGTCTAGCGGGGGGGCCAATGAGCAGTTCTTC
CDR3: CAWSVLSSGGANEQFF

V: TRBV2
size: few
D: TRBD1
J: TRBJ2-2
DNA: TGTGCCAGCAGGGACAGGGGGACCGGGGAGCTGTTTTTT
CDR3: CASRDRGTGELFF

V: TRBV4-1
size: NA
D: NA
J: TRBJ1-2
DNA: TGCGCCAGCAGCTACTCAAACGGGGGGTATGGCTACACCTTC
CDR3: CASSYSNGGYGYTF

V: TRBV7-2
size: NA
D: TRBD1
J: TRBJ2-1
DNA: TGTGCCAGCAGCTTCAGGACAGGGGGTTATAATGAGCAGTTCTTC
CDR3: CASSFRTGGYNEQFF

V: TRBV28
size: NA
D: NA
J: TRBJ2-7
DNA: TGTGCCAGCAGTTCAACCCGGACTAATAAAACCTACGAGCAGTACTTC
CDR3: CASSSTRTNKTYEQYF